This TCR beta chain was observed in a study of blood T cell repertoires in COVID-19. Across the study: Nucleic acid was either cDNA or gDNA, and it came from T cells, B-cell-depleted T cells, or PBMCs.

The V gene end was trimmed by 5 bases and the J gene end by 7 bases; junction bases not matched to a gene: 8. Germline V gene data show CDR1 as SGHVS and CDR2 as FQNEAQ. The CDR3 sequence is 14 residues long. Authors' data handling: Reference gene primer amplification yielded estimated nucleated cell counts. The protocol was immunoSEQ multiplex PCR, while the TCRdb copy is restricted to in-frame clones and leaves out a portion. That table supplies the V and J calls and clone size; D and trimming were determined from the DNA. Of some 130,000 clones detected, about 80% appear once; the ten largest clones hold 2% to 2.5%. Those enrolled, adults aged roughly 18 to 89 years, came from under 25 US areas. In assigning cohorts, the study relied on participant-reported clinical history.

The sequenced sample consisted of PBMCs or T cells enriched from blood (not recorded which). The sequence came from a man between 40 and 49 years old with acute COVID-19. This sequence joins TRBV7-8 and TRBJ1-5; 7 bases match TRBD1. The CDR3, as DNA: TGTGCCAGCAGCCATGACAGGGCGGACCAGCCCCAGCATTTT. Its translation is CASSHDRADQPQHF. Together with reference TRBV7-8 and TRBJ1-5, the CDR3 gives the full variable domain: GAGVSQSPRYKVAKRGQDVALRCDPISGHVSLFWYQQALGQGPEFLTYFQNEAQLDKSGLPSDRFFAERPEGSVSTLKIQRTQQEDSAVYLCASSHDRADQPQHFGDGTRLSIL.